These 14 T cell receptor beta chains were sequenced from one sample in a study of cytomegalovirus exposure and HLA in healthy donors. Data came from immunoSEQ multiplex PCR; TCRdb stores just in-frame clones and leaves some out. The sample carries about 83,000 clones, around 96% recorded once. The sequenced sample consisted of PBMCs. These receptors originate from a woman aged 18-35 years in good health and CMV-seronegative.

This chain uses TRBV27 with TRBJ1-5; D ambiguous. Germline assignment: CDR1 MNHEY and CDR2 SMNVEV (reference sequence). The CDR3 loop spans 13 amino acids. V was trimmed by 5 bases and J by 5 bases, leaving 10 bases between them. This CDR3 is CASSPRYDQPQHF. Here the CDR3 DNA reads TGTGCCAGCAGTCCCCGCTATGATCAGCCCCAGCATTTT.

The chain joins TRBV10-3 to TRBJ2-7; 12 bases are a match to TRBD1. There are 13 residues in the CDR3. Germline CDR1 is ENHRY and CDR2 is SYGVKD. Trimming removed 11 bases from V and 3 bases from J; junction bases left unmatched: 5. The DNA of the CDR3 is TGTGCCGCAGGGACAGGGGGCAACTACGAGCAGTACTTC. It codes for CAAGTGGNYEQYF.

The chain joins TRBV7-9 to TRBJ1-1; D is undetermined. The CDR3 sequence is 18 residues long. Trimming stripped 5 bases from V and 1 base from J, with 23 bases between. Germline values: CDR1 SEHNR, CDR2 FQNEAQ (reference sequence). CDR3 sequence: CASSPDIPHRLGNTEAFF. CDR3 sequence (DNA): TGTGCCAGCAGCCCTGACATACCCCACCGCCTCGGGAACACTGAAGCTTTCTTT. Complete variable domain (other parts from reference TRBV7-9 and TRBJ1-1): DTGVSQNPRHKITKRGQNVTFRCDPISEHNRLYWYRQTLGQGPEFLTYFQNEAQLEKSRLLSDRFSAERPKGSFSTLEIQRTEQGDSAMYLCASSPDIPHRLGNTEAFFGQGTRLTVV.

The rearrangement links TRBV23-1 to TRBJ2-1; unclear D gene. TRBV23-1 carries the ORF label, with uncertain function. The CDR3 length is 12 residues. The germline V and J ends were trimmed by 2 bases and 7 bases, with 6 bases remaining between them. The chain's CDR3 is CASSQSPNEQFF. For the CDR3, the DNA is TGCGCCAGCAGTCAAAGCCCGAATGAGCAGTTCTTC.

The chain combines TRBV6-1 with TRBJ2-3; TRBD1 might be the D (6 bases). This CDR3 spans 15 amino acids. The V gene's germline CDR1 is MNHNS and CDR2 SASEGT. Trimming took off 7 bases at V and 3 bases at J, with 17 bases between the two ends. CDR3 region: CASTSGDTGTDTQYF. DNA of the CDR3: TGTGCCAGCACCTCGGGCGATACAGGGACAGATACGCAGTATTTT.

This sequence joins TRBV19 and TRBJ2-1, with a tentative D call TRBD2 (6 bases). The CDR3 is 15 residues long. Between the trimmed V and J ends, which lost 6 bases and 5 bases, there was a span of 17 bases. Per the germline V gene, CDR1 is LNHDA and CDR2 is SQIVND (reference sequence). CDR3 nucleotide sequence: TGTGCCAGTAGAAATCCGGGACTGATTAACAATGAGCAGTTCTTC. This codes for CASRNPGLINNEQFF.

The J gene is TRBJ2-2, the V gene TRBV7-8, with 9 bases matching TRBD2. Germline V gene data show CDR1 as SGHVS and CDR2 as FQNEAQ. The CDR3 consists of 16 residues. J lost 6 bases, V lost 5 bases, and 10 bases had no gene match. The CDR3 protein is CASSRGLAGLPGELFF. The DNA of the CDR3 is TGTGCCAGCAGCCGTGGGCTAGCGGGATTACCCGGGGAGCTGTTTTTT.

The chain has TRBV7-6 and TRBJ2-1; possibly TRBD1 for D (6 bases). V was clipped by 4 bases and J by 5 bases, with 15 bases between them. In germline, CDR1 is SGHVS, CDR2 FNYEAQ. The CDR3 is 15 amino acids. The CDR3 here is CASSSTRGSDNEQFF. The CDR3 DNA is TGTGCCAGCAGCTCAACGAGGGGGTCCGACAATGAGCAGTTCTTC.

The chain uses TRBV7-9 and TRBJ1-1, with D possibly being TRBD1 (5 bases). The CDR3 contains 13 residues. Germline lookup yields CDR1 SEHNR and CDR2 FQNEAQ (reference sequence). The V end was cut by 5 bases, the J end by 4 bases, with 11 bases between. CDR3 protein: CASSPTEITEAFF. The CDR3 DNA is TGTGCCAGCAGCCCGACAGAAATCACTGAAGCTTTCTTT.

V and J are TRBV18 and TRBJ2-7, with 10 bases aligning to TRBD1. The length of the CDR3 is 16 residues. The V gene's germline CDR1 is KGHSH and CDR2 LQKENI. The J segment lost 2 bases and the V segment lost 4 bases, leaving 8 bases of the junction unmatched. CDR3 in amino acids: CASSLLTGTGAYEQYF. In DNA, the CDR3 is TGTGCCAGCTCACTCCTCACCGGGACAGGGGCCTACGAGCAGTACTTC.

V and J are TRBV5-6 and TRBJ1-1; D is undetermined. V shed 4 bases and J shed 8 bases, with 15 bases lying between them. The CDR3 consists of 13 residues. Germline V gene data show CDR1 as SGHDT and CDR2 as YYEEEE. The CDR3 DNA follows: TGTGCCAGCAGCGCGTTACTCTTCACCGAAGCTTTCTTT. As protein: CASSALLFTEAFF.

The chain links TRBV30 to TRBJ1-5; weak D call: TRBD1 (6 bases). The CDR3 is 12 residues long. The ends were cut back, 0 bases at V and 6 bases at J, with 6 bases in the middle. The V gene's germline CDR1 is GTSNPN and CDR2 SVGIG (reference sequence). In DNA form, the CDR3 reads TGTGCCTGGAGTGTAGGGGGTCAGCCCCAGCATTTT. This sequence encodes CAWSVGGQPQHF.

The chain joins TRBV5-4 to TRBJ1-1, with 9 nucleotides matching TRBD1. CDR3 length: 16 residues. V was clipped by 4 bases and J by 0 bases; unmatched bases: 7. Germline V gene lookup returns CDR1 SGHNT and CDR2 YYREEE (reference sequence). The CDR3 reads CASSLPGQGVNTEAFF. The CDR3 DNA reads TGTGCCAGCAGCCTTCCGGGACAGGGAGTGAACACTGAAGCTTTCTTT.

This chain uses TRBV28 with TRBJ2-3; 8 nucleotides agree with TRBD1. Germline values: CDR1 MDHEN, CDR2 SYDVKM. The V gene end was trimmed by 8 bases and the J gene end by 4 bases; junction bases not matched to a gene: 8. The CDR3 is 14 residues long. In DNA, the CDR3 is TGTGCCAGCGGGTGGGCAGGGGGCCCAGATACGCAGTATTTT. Translated: CASGWAGGPDTQYF.